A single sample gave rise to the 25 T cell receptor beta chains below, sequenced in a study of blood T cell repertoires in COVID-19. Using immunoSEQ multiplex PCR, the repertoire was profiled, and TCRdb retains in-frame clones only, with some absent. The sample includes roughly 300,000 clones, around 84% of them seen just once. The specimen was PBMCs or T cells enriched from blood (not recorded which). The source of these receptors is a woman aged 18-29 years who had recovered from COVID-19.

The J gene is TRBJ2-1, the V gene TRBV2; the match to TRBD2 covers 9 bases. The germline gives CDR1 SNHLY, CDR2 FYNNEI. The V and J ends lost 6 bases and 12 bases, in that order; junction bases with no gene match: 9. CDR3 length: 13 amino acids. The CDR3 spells CASRPAGGDGQFF. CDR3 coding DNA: TGTGCCAGCAGACCAGCGGGAGGAGACGGGCAGTTCTTC.

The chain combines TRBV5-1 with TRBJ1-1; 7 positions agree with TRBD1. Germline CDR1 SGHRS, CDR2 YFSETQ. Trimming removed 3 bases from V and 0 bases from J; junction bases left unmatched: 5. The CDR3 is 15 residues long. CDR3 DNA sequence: TGCGCCAGCAGCTGGGACGGGACAGTGAACACTGAAGCTTTCTTT. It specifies CASSWDGTVNTEAFF.

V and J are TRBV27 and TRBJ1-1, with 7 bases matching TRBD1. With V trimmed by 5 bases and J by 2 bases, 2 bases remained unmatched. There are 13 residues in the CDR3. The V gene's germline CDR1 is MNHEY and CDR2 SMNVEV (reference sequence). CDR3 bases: TGTGCCAGCAGTCGACAGGGAAACACTGAAGCTTTCTTT. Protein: CASSRQGNTEAFF.

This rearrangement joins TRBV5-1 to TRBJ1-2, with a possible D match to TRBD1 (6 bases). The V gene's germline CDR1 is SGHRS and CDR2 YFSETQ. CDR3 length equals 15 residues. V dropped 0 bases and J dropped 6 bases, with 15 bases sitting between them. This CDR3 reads CASSLEGHGMDGYTF. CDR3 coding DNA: TGCGCCAGCAGCTTGGAGGGACACGGAATGGATGGCTACACCTTC.

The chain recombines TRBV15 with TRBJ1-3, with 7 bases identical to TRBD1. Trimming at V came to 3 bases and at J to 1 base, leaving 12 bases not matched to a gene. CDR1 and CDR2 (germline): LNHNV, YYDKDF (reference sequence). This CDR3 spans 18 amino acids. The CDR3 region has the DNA TGTGCCACCAGCAGGGACCTACAGACAGGGCTTTCTGGAAACACCATATATTTT. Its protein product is CATSRDLQTGLSGNTIYF.

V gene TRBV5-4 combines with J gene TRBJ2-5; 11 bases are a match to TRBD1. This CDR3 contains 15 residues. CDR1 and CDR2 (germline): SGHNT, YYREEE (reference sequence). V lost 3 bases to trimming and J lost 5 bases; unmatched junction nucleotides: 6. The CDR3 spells CASSSPGQGAETQYF. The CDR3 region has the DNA TGTGCCAGCAGCTCCCCTGGACAGGGGGCGGAGACCCAGTACTTC. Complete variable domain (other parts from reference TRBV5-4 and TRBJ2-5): ETGVTQSPTHLIKTRGQQVTLRCSSQSGHNTVSWYQQALGQGPQFIFQYYREEENGRGNFPPRFSGLQFPNYSSELNVNALELDDSALYLCASSSPGQGAETQYFGPGTRLLVL.

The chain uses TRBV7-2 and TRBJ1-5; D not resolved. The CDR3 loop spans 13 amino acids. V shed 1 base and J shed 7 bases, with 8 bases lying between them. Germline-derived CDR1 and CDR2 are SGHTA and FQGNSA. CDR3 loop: CASSLGGSQPQHF. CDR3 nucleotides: TGTGCCAGCAGCTTAGGAGGGTCACAGCCCCAGCATTTT.

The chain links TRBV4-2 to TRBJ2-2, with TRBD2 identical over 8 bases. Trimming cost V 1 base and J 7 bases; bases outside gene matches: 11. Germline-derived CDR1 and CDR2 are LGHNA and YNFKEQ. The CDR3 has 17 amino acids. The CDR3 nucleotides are TGTGCCAGCAGCCAAGGGGGAGGGCTAGCGGGCATCGGGGAGCTGTTTTTT. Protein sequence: CASSQGGGLAGIGELFF.

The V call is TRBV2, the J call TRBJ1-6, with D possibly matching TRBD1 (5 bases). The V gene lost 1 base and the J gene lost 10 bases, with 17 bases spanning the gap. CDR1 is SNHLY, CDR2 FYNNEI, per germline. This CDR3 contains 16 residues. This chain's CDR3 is CASSEEGVLVGSPLHF. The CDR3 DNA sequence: TGTGCCAGCAGTGAAGAAGGGGTGTTGGTAGGATCACCCCTCCACTTT.

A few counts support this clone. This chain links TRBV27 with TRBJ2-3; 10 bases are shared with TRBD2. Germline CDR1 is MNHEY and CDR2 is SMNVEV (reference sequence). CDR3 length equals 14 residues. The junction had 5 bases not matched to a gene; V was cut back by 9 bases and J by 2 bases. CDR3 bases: TGTGCCAGGAATAGCGGGGGGTACACAGATACGCAGTATTTT. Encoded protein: CARNSGGYTDTQYF.

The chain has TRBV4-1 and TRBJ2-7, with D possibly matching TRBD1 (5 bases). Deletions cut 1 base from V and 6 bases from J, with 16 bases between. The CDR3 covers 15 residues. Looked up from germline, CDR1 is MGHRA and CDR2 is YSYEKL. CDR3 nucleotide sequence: TGCGCCAGCAGCCAAGTAACCAGGGCGGTATTCGAGCAGTACTTC. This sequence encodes CASSQVTRAVFEQYF.

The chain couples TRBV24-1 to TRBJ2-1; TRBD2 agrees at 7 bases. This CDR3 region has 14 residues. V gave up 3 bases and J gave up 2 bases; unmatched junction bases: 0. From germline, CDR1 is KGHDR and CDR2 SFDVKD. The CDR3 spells CATSDGGAYNEQFF. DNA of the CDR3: TGTGCCACCAGTGATGGGGGGGCCTACAATGAGCAGTTCTTC.

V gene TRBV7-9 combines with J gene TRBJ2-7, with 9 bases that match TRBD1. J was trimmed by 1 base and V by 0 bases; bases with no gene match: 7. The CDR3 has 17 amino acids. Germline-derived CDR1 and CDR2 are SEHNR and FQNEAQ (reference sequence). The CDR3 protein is CASSLAPFGTGSYEQYF. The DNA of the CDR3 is TGTGCCAGCAGCTTAGCACCATTCGGGACAGGGTCCTACGAGCAGTACTTC.

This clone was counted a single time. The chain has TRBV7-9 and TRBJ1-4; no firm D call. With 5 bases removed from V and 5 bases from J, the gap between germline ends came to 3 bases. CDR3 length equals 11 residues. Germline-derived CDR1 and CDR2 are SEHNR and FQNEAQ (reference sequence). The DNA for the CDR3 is TGTGCCAGCAGCCAAAATGAAAAACTGTTTTTT. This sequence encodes CASSQNEKLFF.

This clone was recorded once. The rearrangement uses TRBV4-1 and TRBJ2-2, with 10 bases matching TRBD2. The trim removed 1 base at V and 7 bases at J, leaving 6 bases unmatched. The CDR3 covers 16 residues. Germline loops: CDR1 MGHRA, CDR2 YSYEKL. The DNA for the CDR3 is TGCGCCAGCAGCCAAGCGGCTAGCGGGGGTCACGGGGAGCTGTTTTTT. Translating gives CASSQAASGGHGELFF.

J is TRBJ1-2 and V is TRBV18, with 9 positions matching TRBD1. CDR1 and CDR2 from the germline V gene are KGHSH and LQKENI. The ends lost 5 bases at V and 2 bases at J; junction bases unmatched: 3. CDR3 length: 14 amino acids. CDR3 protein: CASSAGTGNYGYTF. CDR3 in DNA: TGTGCCAGCTCAGCAGGGACAGGGAACTATGGCTACACCTTC.

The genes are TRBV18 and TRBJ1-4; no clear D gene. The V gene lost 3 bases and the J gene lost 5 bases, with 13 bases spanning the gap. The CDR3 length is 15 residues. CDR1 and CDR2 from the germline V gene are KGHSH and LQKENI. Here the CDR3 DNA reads TGTGCCAGCTCACCGTCCGCGGGGATAAATGAAAAACTGTTTTTT. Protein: CASSPSAGINEKLFF. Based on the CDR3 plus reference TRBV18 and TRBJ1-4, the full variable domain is NAGVMQNPRHLVRRRGQEARLRCSPMKGHSHVYWYRQLPEEGLKFMVYLQKENIIDESGMPKERFSAEFPKEGPSILRIQQVVRGDSAAYFCASSPSAGINEKLFFGSGTQLSVL.

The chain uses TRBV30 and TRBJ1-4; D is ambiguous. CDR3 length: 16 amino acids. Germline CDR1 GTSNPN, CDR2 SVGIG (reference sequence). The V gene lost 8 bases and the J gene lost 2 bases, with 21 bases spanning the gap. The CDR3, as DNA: TGTGCCCCGTGTTTCCAGTTATTTTTGACTAATGAAAAACTGTTTTTT. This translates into CAPCFQLFLTNEKLFF. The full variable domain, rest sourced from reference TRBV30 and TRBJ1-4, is SQTIHQWPATLVQPVGSPLSLECTVEGTSNPNLYWYRQAAGRGLQLLFYSVGIGQISSEVPQNLSASRPQDRQFILSSKKLLLSDSGFYLCAPCFQLFLTNEKLFFGSGTQLSVL.

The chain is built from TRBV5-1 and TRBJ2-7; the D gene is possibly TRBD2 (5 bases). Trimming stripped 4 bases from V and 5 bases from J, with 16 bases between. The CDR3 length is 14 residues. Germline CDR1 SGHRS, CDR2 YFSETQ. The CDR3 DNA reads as TGCGCCAGCAGCCCAGGCGAGGGTTGGCACGAGCAGTACTTC. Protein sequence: CASSPGEGWHEQYF.

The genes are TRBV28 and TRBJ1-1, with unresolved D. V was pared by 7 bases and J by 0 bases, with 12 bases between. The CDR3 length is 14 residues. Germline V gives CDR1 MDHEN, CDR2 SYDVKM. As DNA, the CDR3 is TGTGCCAGCATTTGGGCGACCTTGAACACTGAAGCTTTCTTT. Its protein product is CASIWATLNTEAFF.

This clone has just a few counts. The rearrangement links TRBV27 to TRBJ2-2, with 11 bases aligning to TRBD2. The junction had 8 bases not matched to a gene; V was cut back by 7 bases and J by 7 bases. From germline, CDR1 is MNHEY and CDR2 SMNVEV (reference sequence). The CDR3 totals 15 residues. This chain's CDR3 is CASKKLAGVGGELFF. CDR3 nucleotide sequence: TGTGCCAGCAAAAAACTAGCGGGAGTCGGCGGGGAGCTGTTTTTT.

CDR3 protein: CASSPHLDTQYF. CDR3 nucleotides: TGTGCCAGCAGTCCCCACTTGGATACGCAGTATTTT. The chain couples TRBV2 to TRBJ2-3; D gene unclear. Looked up from germline, CDR1 is SNHLY and CDR2 is FYNNEI. The CDR3 extends over 12 amino acids. Trimming shortened V by 5 bases and J by 6 bases, and 9 bases separated the two germline ends.

This CDR3 reads CASSERGGLAGDEQYF. CDR3 nucleotide sequence: TGCGCCAGCAGCGAAAGGGGGGGACTCGCTGGGGACGAGCAGTACTTC. The J gene is TRBJ2-7, the V gene TRBV5-1, with D possibly matching TRBD2 (7 bases). Germline V CDR1 and CDR2: SGHRS, YFSETQ. The CDR3 has 16 residues. V lost 4 bases to trimming and J lost 5 bases, with 22 bases between them. Complete variable domain (other parts from reference TRBV5-1 and TRBJ2-7): KAGVTQTPRYLIKTRGQQVTLSCSPISGHRSVSWYQQTPGQGLQFLFEYFSETQRNKGNFPGRFSGRQFSNSRSEMNVSTLELGDSALYLCASSERGGLAGDEQYFGPGTRLTVT.

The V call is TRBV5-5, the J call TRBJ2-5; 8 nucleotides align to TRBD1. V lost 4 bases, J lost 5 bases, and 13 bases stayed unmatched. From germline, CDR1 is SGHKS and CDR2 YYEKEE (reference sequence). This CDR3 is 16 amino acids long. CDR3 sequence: CASSPGTGLGRETQYF. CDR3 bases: TGTGCCAGCAGCCCTGGGACAGGACTTGGACGGGAGACCCAGTACTTC.

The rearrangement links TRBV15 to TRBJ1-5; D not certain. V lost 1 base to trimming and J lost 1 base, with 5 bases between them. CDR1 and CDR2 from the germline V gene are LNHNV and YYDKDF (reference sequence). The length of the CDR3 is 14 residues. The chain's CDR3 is CATSRVGSNQPQHF. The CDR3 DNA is TGTGCCACCAGCAGAGTCGGGAGCAATCAGCCCCAGCATTTT.